A single TCR beta chain is shown here with its context. Per the study methods: Reference gene primer amplification in the assay estimated nucleated cell counts. The assay was immunoSEQ multiplex PCR, and TCRdb's table has in-frame clones only and misses some. That table is the source of V, J and clone size, and D and trimming were worked out from the DNA. The data show approximately 500,000 clones, approximately 88% seen once. The CDR3 is 12 amino acids. Germline V gene lookup returns CDR1 LNHDA and CDR2 SQIVND (reference sequence). V was pared by 7 bases and J by 5 bases, with 9 bases between. The data derive from a study of blood T cell repertoires in COVID-19. Study-level background: Acute-phase and convalescent COVID-19 samples originated in the United States, Italy and Spain.

Sequencing used peripheral blood. The chain joins TRBV19 to TRBJ2-1; D call uncertain. This TCR was sampled from a woman in her 50s with COVID-19, enrolled during active disease. CDR3 protein: CASMRRDNEQFF. CDR3 DNA: TGTGCCAGTATGAGACGGGACAATGAGCAGTTCTTC. The entire variable domain, with the rest obtained from reference TRBV19 and TRBJ2-1, is as follows: DGGITQSPKYLFRKEGQNVTLSCEQNLNHDAMYWYRQDPGQGLRLIYYSQIVNDFQKGDIAEGYSVSREKKESFPLTVTSAQKNPTAFYLCASMRRDNEQFFGPGTRLTVL.